The present TCR beta chain was sequenced within a study of STAT3 mutations in large granular lymphocyte leukemia. Regarding the study as a whole: In T-cell large granular lymphocyte leukemia, about half of patients showed multiple immunodominant subclonotypes.

With respect to this clone: The antigen is unknown.

Assay: immunoSEQ multiplex PCR; the TCRdb copy retains only in-frame clones and omits some. The data contain some 13,000 clones, roughly nine tenths of them singletons. Input material: peripheral blood mononuclear cells. This sequence was found in a man aged 35-49 years with T-cell large granular lymphocyte leukemia. Some clones in this sample may be carry-over from other donors' samples.

CDR3 in DNA: TGTGCCAGCAGTTATGCACGGACTGGGGCCAACGTCCTGACTTTC. This sequence encodes CASSYARTGANVLTF. This chain connects TRBV6-5 to TRBJ2-6; D ambiguous. V was trimmed by 3 bases and J by 2 bases, leaving 8 bases between them. CDR1 and CDR2 (germline): MNHEY, SVGAGI. This CDR3 contains 15 residues.